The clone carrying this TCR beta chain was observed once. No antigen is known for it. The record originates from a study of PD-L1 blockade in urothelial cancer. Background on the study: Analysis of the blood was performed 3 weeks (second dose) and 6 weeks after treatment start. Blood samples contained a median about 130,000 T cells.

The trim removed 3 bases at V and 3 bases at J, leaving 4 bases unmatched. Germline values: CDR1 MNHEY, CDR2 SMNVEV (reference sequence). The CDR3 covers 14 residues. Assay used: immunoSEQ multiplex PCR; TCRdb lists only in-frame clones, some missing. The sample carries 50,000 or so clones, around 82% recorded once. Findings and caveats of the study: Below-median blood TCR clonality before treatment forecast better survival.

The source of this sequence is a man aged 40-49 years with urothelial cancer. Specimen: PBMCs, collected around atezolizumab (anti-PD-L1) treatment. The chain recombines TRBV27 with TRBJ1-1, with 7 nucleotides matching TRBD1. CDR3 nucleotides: TGTGCCAGCAGTTTGACAGGGTCAGACACTGAAGCTTTCTTT. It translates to CASSLTGSDTEAFF.